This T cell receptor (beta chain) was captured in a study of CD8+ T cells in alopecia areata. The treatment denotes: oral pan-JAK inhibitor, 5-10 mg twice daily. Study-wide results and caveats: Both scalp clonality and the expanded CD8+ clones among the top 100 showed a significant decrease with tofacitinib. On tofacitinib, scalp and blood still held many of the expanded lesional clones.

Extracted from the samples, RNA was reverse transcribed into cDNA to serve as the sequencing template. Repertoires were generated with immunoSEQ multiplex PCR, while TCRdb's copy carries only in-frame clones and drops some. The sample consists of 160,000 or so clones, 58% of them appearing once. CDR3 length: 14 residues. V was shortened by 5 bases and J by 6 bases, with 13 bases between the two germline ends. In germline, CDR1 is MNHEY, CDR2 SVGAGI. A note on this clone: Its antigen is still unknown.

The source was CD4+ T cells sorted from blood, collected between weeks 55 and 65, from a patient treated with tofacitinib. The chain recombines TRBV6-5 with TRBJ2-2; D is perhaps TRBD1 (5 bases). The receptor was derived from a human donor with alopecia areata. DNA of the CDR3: TGTGCCAGCAGTACCCCACAGGTCGCCGGGGAGCTGTTTTTT. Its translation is CASSTPQVAGELFF.